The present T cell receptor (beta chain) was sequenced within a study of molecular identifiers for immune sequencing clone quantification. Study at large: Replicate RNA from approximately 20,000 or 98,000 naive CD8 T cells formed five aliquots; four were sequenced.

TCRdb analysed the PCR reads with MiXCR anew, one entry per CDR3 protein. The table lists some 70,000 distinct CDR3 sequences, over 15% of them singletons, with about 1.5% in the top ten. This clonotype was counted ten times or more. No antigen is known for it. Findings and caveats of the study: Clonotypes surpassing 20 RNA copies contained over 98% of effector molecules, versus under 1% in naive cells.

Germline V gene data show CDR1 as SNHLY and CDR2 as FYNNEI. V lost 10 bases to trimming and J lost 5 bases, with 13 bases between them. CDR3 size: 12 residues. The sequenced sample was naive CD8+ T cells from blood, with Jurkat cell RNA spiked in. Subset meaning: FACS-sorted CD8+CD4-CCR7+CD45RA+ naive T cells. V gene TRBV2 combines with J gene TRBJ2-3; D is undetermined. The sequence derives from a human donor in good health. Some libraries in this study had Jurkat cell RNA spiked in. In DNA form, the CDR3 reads TGTGCCATCAACATCAAAGGAGATACGCAGTATTTT. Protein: CAINIKGDTQYF.